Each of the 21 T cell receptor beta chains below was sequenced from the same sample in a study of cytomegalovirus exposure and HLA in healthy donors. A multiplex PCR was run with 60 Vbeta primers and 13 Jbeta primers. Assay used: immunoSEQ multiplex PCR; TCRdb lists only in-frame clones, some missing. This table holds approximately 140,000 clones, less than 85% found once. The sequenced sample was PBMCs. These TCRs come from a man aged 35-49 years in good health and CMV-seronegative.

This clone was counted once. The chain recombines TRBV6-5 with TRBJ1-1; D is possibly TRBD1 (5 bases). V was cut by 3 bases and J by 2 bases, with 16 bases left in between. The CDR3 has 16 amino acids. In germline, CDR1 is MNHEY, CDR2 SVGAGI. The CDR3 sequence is CASSYSGTAGNTEAFF. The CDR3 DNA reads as TGTGCCAGCAGTTATTCGGGGACGGCGGGAAACACTGAAGCTTTCTTT.

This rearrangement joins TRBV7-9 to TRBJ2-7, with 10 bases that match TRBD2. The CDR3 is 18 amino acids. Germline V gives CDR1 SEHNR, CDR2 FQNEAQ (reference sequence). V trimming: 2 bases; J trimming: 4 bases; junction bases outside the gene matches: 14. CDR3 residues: CASSLTSGRARIVYEQYF. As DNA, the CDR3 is TGTGCCAGCAGCTTAACAAGCGGGAGGGCCAGAATAGTTTACGAGCAGTACTTC.

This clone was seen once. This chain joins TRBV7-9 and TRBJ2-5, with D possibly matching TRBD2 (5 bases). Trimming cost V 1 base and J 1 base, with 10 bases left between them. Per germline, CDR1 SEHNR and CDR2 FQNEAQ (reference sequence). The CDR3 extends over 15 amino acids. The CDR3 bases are TGTGCCAGCAGCTTAGGGGCTAGCTTCCAAGAGACCCAGTACTTC. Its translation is CASSLGASFQETQYF.

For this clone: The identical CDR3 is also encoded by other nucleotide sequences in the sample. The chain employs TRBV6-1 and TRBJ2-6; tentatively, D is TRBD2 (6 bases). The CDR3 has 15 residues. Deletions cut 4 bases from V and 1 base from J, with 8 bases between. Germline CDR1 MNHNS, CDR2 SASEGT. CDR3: CASSGGGSGANVLTF. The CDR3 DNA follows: TGTGCCAGCAGTGGAGGAGGGTCTGGGGCCAACGTCCTGACTTTC.

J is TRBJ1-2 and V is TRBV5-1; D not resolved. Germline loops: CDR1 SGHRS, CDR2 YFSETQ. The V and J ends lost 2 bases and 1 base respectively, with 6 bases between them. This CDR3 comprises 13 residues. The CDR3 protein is CASSFDINYGYTF. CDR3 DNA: TGCGCCAGCAGCTTTGACATTAACTATGGCTACACCTTC.

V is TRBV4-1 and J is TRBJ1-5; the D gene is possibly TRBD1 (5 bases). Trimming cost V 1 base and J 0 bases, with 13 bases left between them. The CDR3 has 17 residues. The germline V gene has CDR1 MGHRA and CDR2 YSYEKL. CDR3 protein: CASSQAPGPYSNQPQHF. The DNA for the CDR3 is TGCGCCAGCAGCCAAGCCCCAGGGCCTTATAGCAATCAGCCCCAGCATTTT.

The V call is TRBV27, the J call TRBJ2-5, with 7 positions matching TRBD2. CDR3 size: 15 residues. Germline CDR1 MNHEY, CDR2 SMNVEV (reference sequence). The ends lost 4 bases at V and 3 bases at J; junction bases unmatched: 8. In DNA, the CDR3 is TGTGCCAGCAGTTCGGCGGGGCTAGCGGAAGAGACCCAGTACTTC. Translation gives CASSSAGLAEETQYF.

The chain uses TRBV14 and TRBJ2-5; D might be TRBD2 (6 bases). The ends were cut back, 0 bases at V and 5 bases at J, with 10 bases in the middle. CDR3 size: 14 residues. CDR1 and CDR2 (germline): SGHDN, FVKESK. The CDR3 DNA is TGTGCCAGCAGCCAAGATTCTGGGAGGGAGACCCAGTACTTC. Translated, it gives CASSQDSGRETQYF.

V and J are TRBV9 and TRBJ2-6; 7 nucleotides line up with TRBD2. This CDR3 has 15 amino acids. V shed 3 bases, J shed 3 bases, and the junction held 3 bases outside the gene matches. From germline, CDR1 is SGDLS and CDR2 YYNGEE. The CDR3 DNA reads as TGTGCCAGCAGCGCCCGGGAGGTTGGGGCCAACGTCCTGACTTTC. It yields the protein CASSAREVGANVLTF.

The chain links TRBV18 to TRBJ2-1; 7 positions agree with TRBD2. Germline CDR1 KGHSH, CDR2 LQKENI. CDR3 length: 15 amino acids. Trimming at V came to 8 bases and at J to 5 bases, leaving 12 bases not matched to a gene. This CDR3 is CASTETSKVNNEQFF. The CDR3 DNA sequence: TGTGCCAGCACGGAGACTAGCAAGGTGAACAATGAGCAGTTCTTC.

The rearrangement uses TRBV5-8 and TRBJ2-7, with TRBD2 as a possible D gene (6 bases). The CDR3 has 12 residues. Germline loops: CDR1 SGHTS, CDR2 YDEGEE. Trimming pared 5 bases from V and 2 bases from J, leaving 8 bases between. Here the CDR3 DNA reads TGTGCCAGCAGGGGACTGACCTACGAGCAGTACTTC. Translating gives CASRGLTYEQYF.

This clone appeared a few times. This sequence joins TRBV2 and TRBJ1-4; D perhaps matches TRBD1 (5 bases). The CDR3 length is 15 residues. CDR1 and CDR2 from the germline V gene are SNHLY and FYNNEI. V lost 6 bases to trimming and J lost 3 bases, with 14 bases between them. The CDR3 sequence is CASSSSQGPNEKLFF. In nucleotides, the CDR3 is TGTGCCAGCAGCTCCTCCCAGGGCCCTAATGAAAAACTGTTTTTT. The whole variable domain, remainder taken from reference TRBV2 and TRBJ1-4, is EPEVTQTPSHQVTQMGQEVILRCVPISNHLYFYWYRQILGQKVEFLVSFYNNEISEKSEIFDDQFSVERPDGSNFTLKIRSTKLEDSAMYFCASSSSQGPNEKLFFGSGTQLSVL.

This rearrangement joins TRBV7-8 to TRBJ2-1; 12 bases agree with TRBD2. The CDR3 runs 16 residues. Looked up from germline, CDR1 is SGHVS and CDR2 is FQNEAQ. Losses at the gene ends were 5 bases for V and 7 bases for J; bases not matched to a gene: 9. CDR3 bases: TGTGCCAGCAGCCAACCCCTAGCGGGGGGGCCAAATGAGCAGTTCTTC. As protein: CASSQPLAGGPNEQFF.

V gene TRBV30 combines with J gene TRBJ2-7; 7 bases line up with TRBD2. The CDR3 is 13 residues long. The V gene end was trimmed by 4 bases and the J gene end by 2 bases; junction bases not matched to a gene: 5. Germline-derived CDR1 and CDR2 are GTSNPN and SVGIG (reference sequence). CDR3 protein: CAWTRGEPYEQYF. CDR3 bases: TGTGCCTGGACCCGGGGGGAGCCCTACGAGCAGTACTTC.

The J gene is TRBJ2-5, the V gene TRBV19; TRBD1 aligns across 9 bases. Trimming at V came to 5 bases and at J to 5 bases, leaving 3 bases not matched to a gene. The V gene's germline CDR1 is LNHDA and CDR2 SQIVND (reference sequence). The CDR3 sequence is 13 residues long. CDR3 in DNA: TGTGCCAGTAGTCGGGACAGGGACGAGACCCAGTACTTC. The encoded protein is CASSRDRDETQYF.

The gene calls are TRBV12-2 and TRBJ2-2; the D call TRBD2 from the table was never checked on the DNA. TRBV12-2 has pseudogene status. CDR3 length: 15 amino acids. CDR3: CASRLTSGGTGELFF. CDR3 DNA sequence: TGTGCAAGTCGCTTAACTAGCGGGGGCACCGGGGAGCTGTTTTTT.

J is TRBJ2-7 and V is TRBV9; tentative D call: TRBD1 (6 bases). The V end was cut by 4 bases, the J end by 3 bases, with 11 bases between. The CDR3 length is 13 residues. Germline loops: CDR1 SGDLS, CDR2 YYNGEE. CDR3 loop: CASSRGTLYEQYF. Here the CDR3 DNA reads TGTGCCAGCAGCAGGGGGACCCTCTACGAGCAGTACTTC.

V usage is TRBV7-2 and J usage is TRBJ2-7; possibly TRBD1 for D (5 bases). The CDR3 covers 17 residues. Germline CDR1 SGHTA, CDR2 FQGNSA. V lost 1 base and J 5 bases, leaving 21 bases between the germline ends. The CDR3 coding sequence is TGTGCCAGCAGCTTAGAGGTTTTGGACACGGTCTTCCACGAGCAGTACTTC. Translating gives CASSLEVLDTVFHEQYF.

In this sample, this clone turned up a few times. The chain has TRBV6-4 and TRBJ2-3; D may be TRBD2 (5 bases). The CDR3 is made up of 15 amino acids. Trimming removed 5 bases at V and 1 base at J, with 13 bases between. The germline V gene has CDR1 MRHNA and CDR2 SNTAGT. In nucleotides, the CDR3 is TGTGCCAGCAGTCTCACTAGTTCTGGCACAGATACGCAGTATTTT. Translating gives CASSLTSSGTDTQYF.

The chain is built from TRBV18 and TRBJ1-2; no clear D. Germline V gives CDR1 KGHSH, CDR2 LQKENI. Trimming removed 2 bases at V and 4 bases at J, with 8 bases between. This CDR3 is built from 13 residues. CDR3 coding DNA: TGTGCCAGCTCACCAACGGGGAGCTATGGCTACACCTTC. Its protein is CASSPTGSYGYTF.

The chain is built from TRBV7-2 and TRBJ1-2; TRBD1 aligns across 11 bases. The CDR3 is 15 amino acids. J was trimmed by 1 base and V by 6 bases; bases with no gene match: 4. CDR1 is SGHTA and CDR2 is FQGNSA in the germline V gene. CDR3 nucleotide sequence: TGTGCCAGCAGAGAGGACAGGGGGCATAACTATGGCTACACCTTC. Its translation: CASREDRGHNYGYTF.